A selection of T cell receptor beta chains follows, all from one sample in a study of blood T cell repertoires in COVID-19. Sequenced by immunoSEQ multiplex PCR; TCRdb stores in-frame clones only, minus some. The repertoire has around 500,000 clones, more than 85% of them found once; the top ten carry roughly 8.5%. The sequencing input was PBMCs or T cells enriched from blood (not recorded which). These receptors were collected from a woman aged 60-70 years who had recovered from COVID-19. CDR3s include the opening cysteine and the closing phenylalanine or tryptophan. A D gene is named only where the DNA matches it firmly. The listing skips clone size in some rows; elsewhere it reads once, few, many or a size class.

V gene: TRBV5-4
D gene: TRBD1
J gene: TRBJ2-7
clone size: -
CDR3 protein: CASSLRSGTGVREQYF
CDR3 DNA: TGTGCCAGCAGCTTGAGGTCCGGGACAGGGGTTCGAGAGCAGTACTTC

V gene: TRBV6-1
D gene: TRBD1
J gene: TRBJ1-3
clone size: few
CDR3 protein: CASSDYRGYSGNTIYF
CDR3 DNA: TGTGCCAGCAGTGATTACAGGGGGTACTCTGGAAACACCATATATTTT

V gene: TRBV12-3/TRBV12-4
D gene: -
J gene: TRBJ1-2
clone size: -
CDR3 protein: CASSPGAVYGYTF
CDR3 DNA: TGTGCCAGCAGTCCGGGAGCCGTGTATGGCTACACCTTC

V gene: TRBV13
D gene: -
J gene: TRBJ2-7
clone size: -
CDR3 protein: CASSLFGATLYEQYF
CDR3 DNA: TGTGCCAGCAGCTTATTTGGGGCTACCCTCTACGAGCAGTACTTC

V gene: TRBV5-4
D gene: -
J gene: TRBJ2-2
clone size: -
CDR3 protein: CASSFDSEFTGELFF
CDR3 DNA: TGTGCCAGCAGTTTTGATTCGGAGTTCACCGGGGAGCTGTTTTTT

V gene: TRBV9
D gene: TRBD1
J gene: TRBJ2-1
clone size: -
CDR3 protein: CASSVTGGTYNEQFF
CDR3 DNA: TGTGCCAGCAGCGTGACAGGGGGGACCTACAATGAGCAGTTCTTC

V gene: TRBV19
D gene: -
J gene: TRBJ1-1
clone size: -
CDR3 protein: CASHYKGIGDTEAFF
CDR3 DNA: TGTGCCAGCCATTATAAGGGAATCGGGGACACTGAAGCTTTCTTT

V gene: TRBV19
D gene: TRBD2
J gene: TRBJ2-5
clone size: -
CDR3 protein: CASSIVGLAGETQYF
CDR3 DNA: TGTGCCAGTAGTATAGTTGGACTAGCGGGAGAGACCCAGTACTTC

V gene: TRBV7-9
D gene: -
J gene: TRBJ1-6
clone size: -
CDR3 protein: CASRAGAYNSPLHF
CDR3 DNA: TGTGCCAGCCGGGCAGGGGCGTATAATTCACCCCTCCACTTT

V gene: TRBV12-3/TRBV12-4
D gene: -
J gene: TRBJ1-2
clone size: -
CDR3 protein: CASSFSRADGYTF
CDR3 DNA: TGTGCCAGCAGTTTCTCCAGGGCCGATGGCTACACCTTC

V gene: TRBV29-1
D gene: -
J gene: TRBJ1-5
clone size: -
CDR3 protein: CSVDGGNNQPQHF
CDR3 DNA: TGCAGCGTTGATGGAGGGAACAATCAGCCCCAGCATTTT

V gene: TRBV18
D gene: TRBD1
J gene: TRBJ2-7
clone size: -
CDR3 protein: CASSPRGQATIYEQYF
CDR3 DNA: TGTGCCAGCTCACCAAGGGGACAGGCCACAATCTACGAGCAGTACTTC

V gene: TRBV7-2
D gene: -
J gene: TRBJ1-2
clone size: -
CDR3 protein: CASSLYGGEHGYTF
CDR3 DNA: TGTGCCAGCAGCTTATATGGGGGCGAGCATGGCTACACCTTC

V gene: TRBV6-5
D gene: -
J gene: TRBJ1-3
clone size: -
CDR3 protein: CATDMSSGNTIYF
CDR3 DNA: TGTGCCACCGACATGAGCTCTGGAAACACCATATATTTT

V gene: TRBV24-1
D gene: TRBD1
J gene: TRBJ2-7
clone size: -
CDR3 protein: CATSDLGDSYEQYF
CDR3 DNA: TGTGCCACCAGTGATTTGGGGGACAGCTACGAGCAGTACTTC

V gene: TRBV6-5
D gene: -
J gene: TRBJ1-1
clone size: once
CDR3 protein: CASSYSLGAPGTEAFF
CDR3 DNA: TGTGCCAGCAGTTACTCGTTAGGGGCCCCAGGCACTGAAGCTTTCTTT

V gene: TRBV7-9
D gene: -
J gene: TRBJ1-2
clone size: -
CDR3 protein: CASSLDSLYGYTF
CDR3 DNA: TGTGCCAGCAGCTTAGACAGTCTCTATGGCTACACCTTC

V gene: TRBV7-9
D gene: -
J gene: TRBJ1-5
clone size: -
CDR3 protein: CASSFWPLGGGNQPQHF
CDR3 DNA: TGTGCCAGCAGCTTTTGGCCCCTGGGGGGTGGCAATCAGCCCCAGCATTTT

V gene: TRBV14
D gene: TRBD1
J gene: TRBJ1-4
clone size: -
CDR3 protein: CASSLTGYNEKLFF
CDR3 DNA: TGTGCCAGCAGTCTGACAGGGTATAATGAAAAACTGTTTTTT

V gene: TRBV27
D gene: -
J gene: TRBJ2-1
clone size: -
CDR3 protein: CASSLGQKNEQFF
CDR3 DNA: TGTGCCAGCAGTTTAGGGCAGAAGAATGAGCAGTTCTTC

V gene: TRBV19
D gene: -
J gene: TRBJ1-5
clone size: -
CDR3 protein: CASNNRVNQPQHF
CDR3 DNA: TGTGCCAGTAATAACAGGGTCAATCAGCCCCAGCATTTT

V gene: TRBV24-1
D gene: TRBD2
J gene: TRBJ2-2
clone size: -
CDR3 protein: CATSRVSGGTNTGELFF
CDR3 DNA: TGTGCCACCAGTAGAGTTAGCGGGGGCACTAACACCGGGGAGCTGTTTTTT

V gene: TRBV11-2
D gene: -
J gene: TRBJ2-7
clone size: -
CDR3 protein: CASSRTGNEQYF
CDR3 DNA: TGTGCCAGCAGCCGCACCGGGAACGAGCAGTACTTC

V gene: TRBV5-1
D gene: TRBD1
J gene: TRBJ1-1
clone size: -
CDR3 protein: CASSPTTGADTEAFF
CDR3 DNA: TGCGCCAGCAGCCCAACGACAGGGGCCGACACTGAAGCTTTCTTT

V gene: TRBV24-1
D gene: -
J gene: TRBJ1-2
clone size: once
CDR3 protein: CATSSPGRAGWNYTF
CDR3 DNA: TGTGCCACCAGTTCGCCTGGACGGGCAGGGTGGAACTACACCTTC

V gene: TRBV5-8
D gene: -
J gene: TRBJ2-5
clone size: once
CDR3 protein: CASSSPRGTQYF
CDR3 DNA: TGTGCCAGCAGCTCCCCCCGGGGGACCCAGTACTTC